The 16 T cell receptor beta chains reported below all come from one sample, sequenced in a study of blood T cell repertoires in COVID-19. The method was immunoSEQ multiplex PCR; TCRdb's version includes in-frame clones alone and lacks a portion of them. The table lists roughly 43,000 clones, around 84% of them singletons. Material for sequencing was peripheral blood. These receptors were taken from a woman aged 70 to 79 in a cohort sampled during active COVID-19.

This chain connects TRBV29-1 to TRBJ2-3; TRBD1 matches at 7 bases. The J segment lost 0 bases and the V segment lost 4 bases, leaving 7 bases of the junction unmatched. Germline V gives CDR1 SQVTM, CDR2 ANQGSEA. There are 15 residues in the CDR3. CDR3 nucleotides: TGCAGCGTTGCCCCCGGGACAGCTAGCACAGATACGCAGTATTTT. Protein sequence: CSVAPGTASTDTQYF.

This chain joins TRBV21-1 and TRBJ2-7; the D segment call TRBD1 is taken from the table without a DNA check. TRBV21-1 is listed as a pseudogene. The length of the CDR3 is 12 residues. The CDR3 DNA reads as TGTGCCACCTACCCAGGGGAGTACGAGCAGTACTTC. It is translated as CATYPGEYEQYF.

This clone was observed once. This chain uses TRBV10-2 with TRBJ2-7; 15 nucleotides line up with TRBD2. The ends lost 6 bases at V and 4 bases at J; junction bases unmatched: 10. CDR1 and CDR2 (germline): WSHSY, SAAADI. This CDR3 contains 17 residues. CDR3: CASRGTSGRIRTYEQYF. CDR3 DNA sequence: TGCGCCAGCAGAGGGACTAGCGGGAGGATCCGTACTTACGAGCAGTACTTC.

This chain joins TRBV5-1 and TRBJ2-2; 8 bases match TRBD1. CDR3 size: 15 residues. V dropped 2 bases and J dropped 2; count of bases not matched to a gene: 2. Germline V gene lookup returns CDR1 SGHRS and CDR2 YFSETQ. CDR3 DNA sequence: TGCGCCAGCAGCTTACAGGGGGGCAACACCGGGGAGCTGTTTTTT. The encoded protein is CASSLQGGNTGELFF.

The rearrangement uses TRBV4-2 and TRBJ2-3; 10 nucleotides match TRBD2. CDR3 length: 15 amino acids. Per germline, CDR1 LGHNA and CDR2 YNFKEQ. The junction had 5 bases not matched to a gene; V was cut back by 4 bases and J by 4 bases. CDR3 bases: TGTGCCAGCAGCCGGGGACTAGCGCCAGCAGATACGCAGTATTTT. Translation gives CASSRGLAPADTQYF.

The chain carries TRBV14 and TRBJ2-1; 7 nucleotides line up with TRBD2. Germline assignment: CDR1 SGHDN and CDR2 FVKESK. CDR3 size: 12 residues. Losses at the gene ends were 4 bases for V and 15 bases for J; bases not matched to a gene: 9. The CDR3 is CASSPTSGGLFF. In DNA, the CDR3 is TGTGCCAGCAGCCCCACGTCGGGAGGCTTGTTCTTC.

This chain links TRBV27 with TRBJ2-7; D perhaps matches TRBD2 (6 bases). CDR3 size: 14 residues. V dropped 6 bases and J dropped 3 bases, with 15 bases sitting between them. Per germline, CDR1 MNHEY and CDR2 SMNVEV (reference sequence). As DNA, the CDR3 is TGTGCCAGCAGAGCGCCGGGACTTGGCTACGAGCAGTACTTC. It encodes CASRAPGLGYEQYF.

The chain combines TRBV28 with TRBJ2-1; maybe TRBD2 (6 bases). The germline V gene has CDR1 MDHEN and CDR2 SYDVKM. Between the trimmed V and J ends, which lost 4 bases and 9 bases, there was a span of 13 bases. This CDR3 is 13 amino acids long. CDR3 loop: CASSSELAPEQFF. CDR3 in DNA: TGTGCCAGCAGTTCGGAACTAGCCCCTGAGCAGTTCTTC. Complete variable domain (other parts from reference TRBV28 and TRBJ2-1): DVKVTQSSRYLVKRTGEKVFLECVQDMDHENMFWYRQDPGLGLRLIYFSYDVKMKEKGDIPEGYSVSREKKERFSLILESASTNQTSMYLCASSSELAPEQFFGPGTRLTVL.

The J gene is TRBJ1-1, the V gene TRBV4-3; tentative D call: TRBD1 (6 bases). CDR1 LGHNA and CDR2 YSLEER come from the germline V gene. Trimming cost V 3 bases and J 0 bases, with 11 bases left between them. The CDR3 totals 15 residues. The CDR3 is CASSQEGGMNTEAFF. The DNA of the CDR3 is TGCGCCAGCAGCCAGGAGGGGGGGATGAACACTGAAGCTTTCTTT.

This chain connects TRBV3-1 (or the pseudogene TRBV3-2) to TRBJ1-2; possible D gene TRBD1, 5 bases. The V gene's germline CDR1 is LGHDT and CDR2 YNNKEL (reference sequence). This CDR3 has 15 residues. V lost 0 bases to trimming and J lost 7 bases, with 15 bases between them. The CDR3 loop reads CASSQDISGGVGYTF. CDR3 DNA sequence: TGTGCCAGCAGCCAAGATATAAGCGGGGGGGTTGGCTACACCTTC.

J is TRBJ2-1 and V is TRBV7-2; 13 positions agree with TRBD2. V lost 5 bases, J lost 9 bases, and 4 bases stayed unmatched. This CDR3 has 14 residues. The germline V gene encodes CDR1 SGHTA and CDR2 FQGNSA. The CDR3 region is CASSPTSGRGEQFF. CDR3 DNA: TGTGCCAGCAGCCCAACTAGCGGGAGGGGTGAGCAGTTCTTC.

This clone has just a few counts. V gene TRBV5-4 combines with J gene TRBJ2-7; 8 bases align to TRBD1. This CDR3 is 15 amino acids long. Germline V gene sequence: CDR1 SGHNT, CDR2 YYREEE (reference sequence). V gave up 0 bases and J gave up 1 base; unmatched junction bases: 3. CDR3 sequence reads: CASSLAQGASYEQYF. CDR3 coding DNA: TGTGCCAGCAGCTTGGCCCAGGGGGCTTCCTACGAGCAGTACTTC.

This chain uses TRBV10-2 with TRBJ2-2; 16 bases line up with TRBD2. CDR3 length equals 17 residues. Per the germline V gene, CDR1 is WSHSY and CDR2 is SAAADI. V was pared by 6 bases and J by 5 bases, with 6 bases of the junction left unmatched. The CDR3: CASSSGLAGGPTGELFF. The DNA for the CDR3 is TGCGCCAGCAGCTCGGGACTAGCGGGAGGGCCGACCGGGGAGCTGTTTTTT.

This clone was seen only a few times. The rearrangement links TRBV9 to TRBJ1-1; 8 bases align to TRBD1. Germline trimming cut 1 base from V and 7 bases from J; bases unmatched to any gene: 6. The length of the CDR3 is 14 residues. Germline CDR1 SGDLS, CDR2 YYNGEE. The CDR3 DNA is TGTGCCAGCAGCGTAAGACCGGGACAGGATGAAGCTTTCTTT. Encoded protein: CASSVRPGQDEAFF.

The table lists this clone with a count of one. This chain links TRBV7-3 with TRBJ2-1; 13 nucleotides line up with TRBD2. The CDR3 is 17 amino acids. Germline CDR1 and CDR2: SGHTA and FQGTGA. Losses at the gene ends were 5 bases for V and 6 bases for J; bases not matched to a gene: 10. CDR3 sequence: CASSTSTSGRAPNEQFF. DNA of the CDR3: TGTGCCAGCAGCACGTCCACTAGCGGGAGGGCCCCCAATGAGCAGTTCTTC.

The rearrangement links TRBV30 to TRBJ2-1; possibly TRBD1 for D (6 bases). The germline gives CDR1 GTSNPN, CDR2 SVGIG (reference sequence). V was cut by 2 bases and J by 2 bases, with 10 bases left in between. CDR3 size: 14 residues. CDR3 coding DNA: TGTGCCTGGAGTCAGGGGCAGCCCTACAATGAGCAGTTCTTC. This gives the protein CAWSQGQPYNEQFF.